Detailed here is one T cell receptor (beta chain). These data come from a study of blood T cell repertoires in COVID-19. In the study overall: Whether acute or convalescent, the COVID-19 samples came from the United States, Italy and Spain.

Original processing methods: It was from reference gene primer amplification that nucleated cell counts were estimated. Only in-frame clones appear in the TCRdb table, and some are missing; sequencing was by immunoSEQ multiplex PCR. V, J and clone size are taken as reported in that table, and D and trimming were inferred from the DNA itself. The sample holds some 150,000 clones, about 86% seen once. The J segment lost 4 bases and the V segment lost 7 bases, leaving 3 bases of the junction unmatched. Germline V gene data show CDR1 as MNHEY and CDR2 as SVGAGI. CDR3 size: 12 residues. The chain joins TRBV6-5 to TRBJ2-5; 7 bases are shared with TRBD2. The sample consisted of peripheral blood. This TCR came from a woman aged 60-75 years with acute or convalescent COVID-19. The CDR3 nucleotides read TGTGCCAGCATGGGGGGGAGAGAGACCCAGTACTTC. Protein: CASMGGRETQYF.